This entry describes one T cell receptor beta chain. The antigen is undetermined. The record originates from a study of regulatory T cells. Study-level results: Hydrophobic residues at CDR3 positions 6 and 7 were enriched in conventional CD4+ T cells of CD3G-deficient patients.

The PCR used 52 TRBV and 13 TRBJ primers. Profiled with immunoSEQ multiplex PCR; TCRdb holds only in-frame clones, not every one. This table has 25,000 to 40,000 clones, over 90% appearing once. CDR3 length: 16 amino acids. V was clipped by 1 base and J by 6 bases; unmatched bases: 3. Germline CDR1 and CDR2: MDHEN and SYDVKM. This chain connects TRBV28 to TRBJ2-1; 13 bases map to TRBD2. Input material: conventional CD4+ T cells sorted from blood. This TCR was sampled from a child aged 2-15 years with CD3G deficiency. The CDR3 region has the DNA TGTGCCAGCAGTTTATCGGGACTAGCGGGATCCAATGAGCAGTTCTTC. Its translation is CASSLSGLAGSNEQFF.